One and the same sample provided the 19 T cell receptor beta chains below, sequenced in a study of T-cell reconstitution after alpha-beta-depleted transplantation in children. Unique molecular identifiers featured in how the TCRbeta library was prepared. TCRdb re-called the PCR reads through MiXCR, storing one row per CDR3 protein. The table lists some 550,000 distinct CDR3 sequences, 20% to 25% of them singletons, with 13% to 15% in the top ten. The sequencing used PBMCs, mostly from graft donor cells, collected 360 days after TCRalphabeta/CD19-depleted stem cell transplant. The receptors shown here come from a boy younger than two who had a stem cell transplant for acute myeloid leukemia, so the T cells may come from the graft donor.

This rearrangement joins TRBV24-1 to TRBJ1-1; 7 bases map to TRBD1. V trimming: 8 bases; J trimming: 1 base; junction bases outside the gene matches: 6. Germline V CDR1 and CDR2: KGHDR, SFDVKD. CDR3 length: 14 amino acids. The chain's CDR3 is CATTPTGPNTEAFF. The DNA for the CDR3 is TGTGCCACCACCCCGACAGGGCCGAACACTGAAGCTTTCTTT.

This clonotype was seen only a few times. The chain uses TRBV12-3 or TRBV12-4 and TRBJ2-7; TRBD1 agrees at 11 bases. The CDR3 totals 14 residues. J was trimmed by 4 bases and V by 2 bases; bases with no gene match: 1. The CDR3 DNA is TGTGCCAGCAGTTTATGGGACAGGGGGTACGAGCAGTACGTC. It encodes CASSLWDRGYEQYV.

The rearrangement joins TRBV20-1 to TRBJ2-5; 8 bases are a match to TRBD1. J was trimmed by 7 bases and V by 6 bases; bases with no gene match: 13. Per germline, CDR1 DFQATT and CDR2 SNEGSKA (reference sequence). The CDR3 spans 14 residues. The CDR3 reads CSAAPGQAPRTQYF. The CDR3 region has the DNA TGCAGTGCAGCCCCGGGACAGGCTCCCCGGACCCAGTACTTC.

The J gene is TRBJ2-3, the V gene TRBV20-1; 13 nucleotides align to TRBD2. The junction had 13 bases not matched to a gene; V was cut back by 8 bases and J by 2 bases. The CDR3 sequence is 17 residues long. Looked up from germline, CDR1 is DFQATT and CDR2 is SNEGSKA (reference sequence). DNA of the CDR3: TGCAGTACGACTAGCGGGGGGTCCGGGAGGGTCACAGATACGCAGTATTTT. Translating it yields CSTTSGGSGRVTDTQYF.

V and J are TRBV28 and TRBJ2-2; D gene uncertain. The CDR3 is made up of 16 amino acids. Germline CDR1 reads MDHEN; CDR2 reads SYDVKM. Trimming removed 1 base from V and 0 bases from J, with 9 bases in between. The CDR3 here is CASSLYSNANTGELFF. DNA of the CDR3: TGTGCCAGCAGTTTATATAGCAACGCGAACACCGGGGAGCTGTTTTTT. The full variable domain, in which reference TRBV28 and TRBJ2-2 provide the parts outside the CDR3, is DVKVTQSSRYLVKRTGEKVFLECVQDMDHENMFWYRQDPGLGLRLIYFSYDVKMKEKGDIPEGYSVSREKKERFSLILESASTNQTSMYLCASSLYSNANTGELFFGEGSRLTVL.

The chain couples TRBV20-1 to TRBJ2-5; D unclear. Germline CDR1 is DFQATT and CDR2 is SNEGSKA (reference sequence). The CDR3 runs 16 residues. Trimming took off 2 bases at V and 2 bases at J, with 18 bases between the two ends. Here the CDR3 DNA reads TGCAGTGCTAGAAGCTATGCGGCGCCTCATCAAGAGACCCAGTACTTC. Its translation is CSARSYAAPHQETQYF.

V usage is TRBV20-1 and J usage is TRBJ2-7; D is unclear. The CDR3 length is 10 residues. V lost 5 bases and J lost 7, with 9 bases in between. CDR1 and CDR2 (germline): DFQATT, SNEGSKA (reference sequence). CDR3 amino acids: CSASSGEQYF. Written as DNA, the CDR3 is TGCAGTGCTTCTAGTGGGGAGCAGTACTTC.

This clonotype appeared a few times. The chain couples TRBV20-1 to TRBJ2-1; D might be TRBD2 (5 bases). The CDR3 has 16 residues. Germline V CDR1 and CDR2: DFQATT, SNEGSKA (reference sequence). Deletions cut 3 bases from V and 0 bases from J, with 15 bases between. The CDR3 sequence is CSASGGRTSSYNEQFF. The CDR3 region has the DNA TGCAGTGCTAGCGGAGGTAGGACCAGCTCCTACAATGAGCAGTTCTTC.

The chain carries TRBV29-1 and TRBJ1-2; D call uncertain. The CDR3 contains 11 residues. The V end lost 4 bases, the J end lost 6 bases, and 9 bases lay between the germline ends. Germline V gene data show CDR1 as SQVTM and CDR2 as ANQGSEA. CDR3 sequence (DNA): TGCAGCGTTGGGGCAGACCATGGCTACACCTTC. It encodes CSVGADHGYTF.

For this clonotype: A read error may produce the germline difference seen at one junction end. V is TRBV19 and J is TRBJ1-1; D may be TRBD1 (5 bases). There are 14 residues in the CDR3. Germline V gives CDR1 LNHDA, CDR2 SQIVND (reference sequence). The CDR3 sequence is CAGSSDVGGTEAFF. CDR3 sequence (DNA): TGTGCCGGTAGTTCTGACGTGGGGGGCACTGAAGCTTTCTTT.

The V call is TRBV12-3 or TRBV12-4, the J call TRBJ2-3; TRBD2 matches 12 bases. V lost 5 bases and J lost 1; bases outside the gene matches: 13. The CDR3 loop spans 19 amino acids. In DNA, the CDR3 is TGTGCCAGCAGTCCCTCTCGACTAGCGGGGGCAGGGGGCACAGATACGCAGTATTTT. Protein product: CASSPSRLAGAGGTDTQYF.

There are many counts of this clonotype. The chain links TRBV29-1 to TRBJ1-1; TRBD1 is a possible D gene (6 bases). CDR3 length equals 14 residues. Germline-derived CDR1 and CDR2 are SQVTM and ANQGSEA. Deletions cut 4 bases from V and 1 base from J, with 13 bases between. The CDR3 DNA reads as TGCAGCGTTGTCCTGGGGGCGAAGAACACTGAAGCTTTCTTT. This gives the protein CSVVLGAKNTEAFF.

V gene TRBV11-2 combines with J gene TRBJ2-1, with D unresolved. Per germline, CDR1 SGHAT and CDR2 FQNNGV. The CDR3 is 15 amino acids. V was pared by 0 bases and J by 10 bases, with 16 bases between. The CDR3 spells CASSLDFSDLGEQFF. DNA for the CDR3: TGTGCCAGCAGCTTAGATTTCTCGGATTTGGGGGAGCAGTTCTTC.

Many counts were recorded for this clonotype. V is TRBV20-1 and J is TRBJ2-7, with 7 bases matching TRBD2. The CDR3 length is 15 residues. In germline, CDR1 is DFQATT, CDR2 SNEGSKA (reference sequence). The V segment lost 3 bases and the J segment 4 bases; nucleotides outside the gene matches: 12. CDR3 in amino acids: CSARKLLAVYYEQYV. The CDR3 coding sequence is TGCAGTGCTAGGAAATTGCTAGCGGTTTATTACGAGCAGTACGTC.

This chain joins TRBV6-1 and TRBJ2-1, with a tentative D call TRBD1 (6 bases). The germline V gene has CDR1 MNHNS and CDR2 SASEGT. V was trimmed by 5 bases and J by 4 bases, leaving 21 bases between them. The CDR3 is made up of 17 amino acids. The CDR3 nucleotides read TGTGCCAGCAGTCCGACCGGCGTCAGGGGACCATACAATGAGCAGTTCTTC. It encodes CASSPTGVRGPYNEQFF.

This clonotype was observed at least ten times. The V and J genes are TRBV20-1 and TRBJ2-3; 8 nucleotides match TRBD2. Germline CDR1 and CDR2: DFQATT and SNEGSKA (reference sequence). V gave up 6 bases and J gave up 2 bases; unmatched junction bases: 7. The CDR3 runs to 14 residues. In nucleotides, the CDR3 is TGCAGTGCAAAAGCGGGGGAGATCACAGATACGCAGTATTTT. As protein: CSAKAGEITDTQYF.

This clonotype has at least ten counts. V and J are TRBV20-1 and TRBJ2-3; 8 nucleotides agree with TRBD1. The CDR3 consists of 12 residues. The germline CDR1 and CDR2 sequences are DFQATT and SNEGSKA (reference sequence). Trimming at V came to 5 bases and at J to 12 bases, leaving 10 bases not matched to a gene. The CDR3: CSAAGGGLPQYF. Written as DNA, the CDR3 is TGCAGTGCTGCAGGGGGCGGCTTGCCCCAGTATTTT.

This clonotype was counted between two and nine times. Here the CDR3 reads CASSGSPGGPYGYTF. For the CDR3, the DNA is TGTGCCAGCAGCGGATCACCAGGGGGACCCTATGGCTACACCTTC. The rearrangement links TRBV7-2 to TRBJ1-2; 7 nucleotides line up with TRBD1. The CDR3 is 15 residues long. J gave up 4 bases and V 5 bases, and 10 bases lay outside the gene matches. CDR1 is SGHTA, CDR2 FQGNSA, per germline.

This clonotype was detected a few times. The CDR3 bases are TGCAGTGCTAGTCAGCGGCTTGGCACAGATACGCAGTATTTT. Translation gives CSASQRLGTDTQYF. The V gene is TRBV20-1, the J gene TRBJ2-3; D is possibly TRBD2 (5 bases). V lost 3 bases and J lost 1, with 11 bases in between. This CDR3 is 14 amino acids long. Germline lookup yields CDR1 DFQATT and CDR2 SNEGSKA (reference sequence).